The present TCR beta chain was sequenced within a study of technical replicates of blood from a handful of donors. The CDR3 sequence is 16 residues long. Germline CDR1 reads SGHAT; CDR2 reads FQDESV (reference sequence). The ends were cut back, 4 bases at V and 0 bases at J, with 12 bases in the middle. TCRdb's copy holds only in-frame clones and misses some; the assay was immunoSEQ multiplex PCR. The table records over 85,000 clones, about 95% of them present only once. This clone came up once. The source material was T cells isolated from PBMCs. The J gene is TRBJ1-4, the V gene TRBV11-1, with D possibly TRBD1 on 6 matching bases. This TCR was recovered from a human donor in good health. The CDR3 DNA follows: TGTGCCAGCAGCTCAGGACAGATTTCAACTAATGAAAAACTGTTTTTT. Translating it yields CASSSGQISTNEKLFF. Full variable domain (missing parts from reference TRBV11-1 and TRBJ1-4): EAEVAQSPRYKITEKSQAVAFWCDPISGHATLYWYRQILGQGPELLVQFQDESVVDDSQLPKDRFSAERLKGVDSTLKIQPAELGDSAMYLCASSSGQISTNEKLFFGSGTQLSVL.